This TCR beta chain is from a study of blood T cell repertoires in COVID-19. It was during active infection that Seattle patients were enrolled and then longitudinally followed. This clone was found a few times. TCRdb's table, derived via immunoSEQ multiplex PCR, lists solely in-frame clones and lacks some. The sample gives about 170,000 clones, 84% of which show up once; roughly 2.5% is in the top ten. The CDR3 covers 15 residues. Unmatched junction bases numbered 10, after V lost 6 bases and J lost 7 bases. Germline CDR1 and CDR2: MNHEY and SVGAGI. The clonotype was recovered from a woman aged 80 or over with COVID-19, enrolled during active disease. The V call is TRBV6-5, the J call TRBJ1-5; 9 nucleotides agree with TRBD1. Material: peripheral blood. This chain's CDR3 is CASRRRQGGIQPQHF. CDR3 coding DNA: TGTGCCAGCAGGCGAAGACAGGGGGGGATCCAGCCCCAGCATTTT.